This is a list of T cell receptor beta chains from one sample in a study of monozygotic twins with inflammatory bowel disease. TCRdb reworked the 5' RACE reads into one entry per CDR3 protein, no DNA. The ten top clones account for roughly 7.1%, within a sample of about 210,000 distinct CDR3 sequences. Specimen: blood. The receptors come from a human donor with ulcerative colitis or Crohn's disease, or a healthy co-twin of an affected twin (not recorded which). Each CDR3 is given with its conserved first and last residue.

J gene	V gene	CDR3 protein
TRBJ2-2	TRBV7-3	CASSLGGTSGRRTGELFF
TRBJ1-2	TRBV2	CASSESVANYGYTF
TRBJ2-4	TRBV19	CASSPLGGGKNIQYF
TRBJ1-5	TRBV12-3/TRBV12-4	CASNGQGSNQPQHF
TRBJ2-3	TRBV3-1	CASSQDRSTQYF
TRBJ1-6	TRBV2	CASSGEGVNSPLHF
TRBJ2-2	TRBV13	CASSLERGRIGELFF
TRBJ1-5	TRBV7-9	CASSLGTGDQPQHF
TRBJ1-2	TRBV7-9	CASSLVAGESYGYTF
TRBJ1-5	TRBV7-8	CASSWDGFGNQPQHF
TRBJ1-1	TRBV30	CARGAMNTEAFF
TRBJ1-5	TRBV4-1	CASSRGVGPSNQPQHF
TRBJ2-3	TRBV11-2	CASSLVGGTPYSSTDTQYF
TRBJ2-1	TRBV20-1	CSASTGLWYNEQFF
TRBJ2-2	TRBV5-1	CASSLTAGPTGELFF
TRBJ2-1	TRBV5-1	CASSLRQGARNEQFF
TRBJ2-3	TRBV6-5	CASSYSGGVPLYTQYF
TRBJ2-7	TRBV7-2	CASSFAQGGQYF
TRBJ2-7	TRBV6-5	CASSYSKGFEQYF
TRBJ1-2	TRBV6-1	CASSEWVSPFRPLGYTF
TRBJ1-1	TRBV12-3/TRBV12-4	CASSFQGVDTEAFF
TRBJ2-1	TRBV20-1	CSVLASNEQFF
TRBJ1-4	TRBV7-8	CASSLQGGMEKLFF
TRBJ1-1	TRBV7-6	CASSSGLAAFF
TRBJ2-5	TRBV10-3	CAISRTSGEETQYF
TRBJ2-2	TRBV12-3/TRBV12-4	CASNTRVVGELFF
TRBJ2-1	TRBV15	CATSPRLALQFF
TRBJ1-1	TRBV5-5	CASSWGGNTEAFF
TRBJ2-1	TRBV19	CASSKGQGLYNEQFF
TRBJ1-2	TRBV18	CASSLSTGDYGYTF
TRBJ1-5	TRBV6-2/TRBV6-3	CASSRTGDREPQHF
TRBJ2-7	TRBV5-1	CASSSNGDSNQYF
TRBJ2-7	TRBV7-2	CASSVWAAGEQYF
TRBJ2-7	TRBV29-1	CSARTGGSSYEQYF
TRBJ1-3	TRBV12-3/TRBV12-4	CASRRRPGTGGNTIYF
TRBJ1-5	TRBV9	CASSVGGGPDQPQHF
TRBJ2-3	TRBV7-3	CASSLHSTSGSNTDTQYF
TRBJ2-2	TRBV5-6	CASRNEDTGELFF
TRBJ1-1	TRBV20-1	CSARSRGQGNTEAFF
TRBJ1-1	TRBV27	CASSSNSLSEAFF
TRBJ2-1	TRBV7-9	CARSLGTSLNEQFF
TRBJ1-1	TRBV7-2	CASRGSLNTEAFF
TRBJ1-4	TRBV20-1	CSATRTGASREKLFF
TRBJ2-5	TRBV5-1	CASILGGGQKETQYF
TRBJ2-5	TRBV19	CASSAGQGPRETQYF
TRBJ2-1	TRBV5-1	CASSPQGLGLNNEQFF
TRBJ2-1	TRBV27	CASSPGYLSNEQFF
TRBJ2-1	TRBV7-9	CASSPRDRGYNEQFF
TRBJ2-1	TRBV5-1	CASTPRDRAYNEQFF
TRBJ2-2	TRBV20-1	CSALREPELFF
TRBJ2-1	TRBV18	CASSPGREEQFF
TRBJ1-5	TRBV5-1	CASSETGSNQPQHF
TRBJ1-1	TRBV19	CASSIPTGVNTEAFF
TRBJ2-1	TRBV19	CASSILSAGGQNEQFF
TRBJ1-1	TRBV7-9	CASSLAEGGSAFF